What follows describes a single TCR beta chain. Participant reports of clinical history set cohort assignment. Symptom resolution, clearance, or two negative PCRs marked donors in Cohort 3 as recovered. This record comes from a study of blood T cell repertoires in COVID-19. Study as a whole: The samples span acute and convalescent COVID-19 from the United States, Italy and Spain. From T cells, B-cell-depleted T cells, or PBMCs came the material, which was cDNA or gDNA.

Sequenced by immunoSEQ multiplex PCR; TCRdb stores in-frame clones only, minus some. Here the sample spans a few hundred thousand clones, roughly 89% being singletons. Sequencing input: PBMCs or T cells enriched from blood (not recorded which). This clonotype was sampled from a woman in her thirties or forties who had recovered from COVID-19.

CDR3 sequence reads: CASSSSGLAYNEQFF. The CDR3 DNA follows: TGTGCCAGCAGCTCGTCCGGACTAGCTTACAATGAGCAGTTCTTC. The chain uses TRBV7-2 and TRBJ2-1, with 8 nucleotides matching TRBD2. The V gene end was trimmed by 4 bases and the J gene end by 4 bases; junction bases not matched to a gene: 6. Germline lookup yields CDR1 SGHTA and CDR2 FQGNSA. This CDR3 is built from 15 residues.